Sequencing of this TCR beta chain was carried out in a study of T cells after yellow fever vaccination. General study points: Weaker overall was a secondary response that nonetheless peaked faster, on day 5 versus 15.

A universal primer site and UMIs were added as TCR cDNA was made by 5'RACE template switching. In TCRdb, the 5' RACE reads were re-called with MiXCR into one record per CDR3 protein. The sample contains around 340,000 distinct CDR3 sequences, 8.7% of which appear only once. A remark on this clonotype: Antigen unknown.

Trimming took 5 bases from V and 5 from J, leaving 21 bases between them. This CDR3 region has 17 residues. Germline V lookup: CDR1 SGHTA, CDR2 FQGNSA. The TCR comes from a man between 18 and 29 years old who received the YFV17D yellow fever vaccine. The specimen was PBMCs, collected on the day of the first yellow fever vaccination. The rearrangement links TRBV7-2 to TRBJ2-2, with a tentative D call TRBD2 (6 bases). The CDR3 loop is CASSPAPAGSGTGELFF. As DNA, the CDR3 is TGTGCCAGCAGCCCGGCCCCTGCGGGGTCGGGAACCGGGGAGCTGTTTTTT.